These T cell receptor beta chains were read from a single sample in a study of early T cells in non-severe SARS-CoV-2 infection. TCRdb redid the calling of the 5' RACE reads with MiXCR, one entry per CDR3 protein. The sample shows 80,000 or so distinct CDR3 sequences, roughly 5.7% of them seen only once. Sequenced: whole blood. These TCRs come from an adult who was a healthcare worker with PCR-confirmed SARS-CoV-2 infection or an uninfected control (not recorded which). CDR3s include the opening cysteine and the closing phenylalanine or tryptophan. D genes are given only for firm matches. Clone size is shown for a subset of rows, as once, few, many or a class of expanded clone.

.	many	TRBJ1-1	TRBV28	CASSLPHRLDPNEAFF	TGTGCCAGCAGTTTACCCCACAGGCTAGACCCCAATGAAGCTTTCTTT
.	few	TRBJ1-5	TRBV6-1	CASKSELTQHF	TGTGCCAGCAAGAGTGAACTCACCCAGCATTTT
TRBD2	.	TRBJ2-2	TRBV19	CASTLAGGNAGELFF	TGTGCCAGTACGCTAGCGGGGGGTAACGCCGGGGAGCTGTTTTTT
TRBD2	few	TRBJ2-5	TRBV20-1	CSARSSGRGGETQYF	TGCAGTGCTAGATCTTCGGGACGGGGGGGAGAGACCCAGTACTTC
.	many	TRBJ1-3	TRBV6-6	CASSYQSGSGNTIYF	TGTGCCAGCAGTTACCAGTCAGGGTCTGGAAACACCATATATTTT
.	.	TRBJ2-3	TRBV7-2	CASSLVALRGGASTDTQYF	TGTGCCAGCAGCTTAGTGGCGCTAAGAGGGGGGGCTAGCACAGATACGCAGTATTTT
TRBD2	many	TRBJ2-5	TRBV5-1	CASTPTSEQETQYF	TGCGCCAGCACCCCGACTAGCGAACAAGAGACCCAGTACTTC
.	many	TRBJ1-2	TRBV12-3/TRBV12-4	CASSLETGQQPYGYTF	TGTGCCAGCAGTTTAGAAACGGGGCAGCAACCCTATGGCTACACCTTC
TRBD2	few	TRBJ2-7	TRBV5-1	CASSLDSTGLAGGTYEQYF	TGCGCCAGCAGCCTTGATAGTACGGGACTAGCGGGGGGAACCTACGAGCAGTACTTC
TRBD2	many	TRBJ2-1	TRBV7-2	CASSLLMGGLARNEQFF	TGTGCCAGCAGCTTATTAATGGGGGGACTAGCGAGGAATGAGCAGTTCTTC
.	many	TRBJ1-2	TRBV30	CAWSVQGYGYTF	TGTGCCTGGAGTGTCCAGGGCTATGGCTACACCTTC
.	.	TRBJ1-2	TRBV12-3/TRBV12-4	CASSGTSGYGYTF	TGTGCCAGCAGTGGGACCTCGGGCTATGGCTACACCTTC
TRBD1	.	TRBJ1-1	TRBV30	CAWSVGQGGTEAFF	TGTGCCTGGAGTGTAGGACAGGGAGGCACTGAAGCTTTCTTT
.	.	TRBJ2-5	TRBV7-9	CASSYLPTGTPQYF	TGTGCCAGCAGCTATCTCCCCACCGGGACTCCCCAGTACTTT